The next 29 T cell receptor beta chains were all read from a single sample in a study of blood T cell repertoires in COVID-19. Sequencing was performed with immunoSEQ multiplex PCR; in TCRdb, only in-frame clones are kept and a portion is missing. The sample holds 97,000 or so clones, nearly 90% seen once. The sequencing input was peripheral blood. The receptors here all came from a man in his fifties or sixties with active COVID-19.

The V call is TRBV15, the J call TRBJ2-7; D is perhaps TRBD2 (7 bases). Germline lookup yields CDR1 LNHNV and CDR2 YYDKDF (reference sequence). This CDR3 contains 13 residues. Trimming left V 8 bases short and J 1 base short, with 12 bases between. CDR3 nucleotides: TGTGCCACCGGAGGGGGGGGTTCCTACGAGCAGTACTTC. Its protein is CATGGGGSYEQYF.

This clone was counted once. This chain connects TRBV29-1 to TRBJ2-3; tentative D call: TRBD2 (6 bases). The CDR3 contains 12 residues. V was trimmed by 8 bases and J by 1 base, leaving 10 bases between them. Per the germline V gene, CDR1 is SQVTM and CDR2 is ANQGSEA. The CDR3 is CSSRRGTDTQYF. CDR3 bases: TGCAGCTCCCGGAGGGGCACAGATACGCAGTATTTT.

This chain joins TRBV6-6 and TRBJ1-6; 8 nucleotides match TRBD1. The CDR3 sequence is 17 residues long. V was pared by 5 bases and J by 14 bases, with 20 bases of the junction left unmatched. Germline assignment: CDR1 MNHNY and CDR2 SVGAGI (reference sequence). CDR3 sequence reads: CASSPRLLQGDPRALHF. CDR3 coding DNA: TGTGCCAGCAGTCCGCGACTTCTACAGGGGGACCCGCGGGCCCTCCACTTT.

The V gene is TRBV11-2, the J gene TRBJ2-4, with 10 bases lining up with TRBD2. Trimming took 2 bases from V and 1 from J; bases not matched to a gene: 2. Germline-derived CDR1 and CDR2 are SGHAT and FQNNGV. There are 16 residues in the CDR3. The chain's CDR3 is CASSLSSGGAKNIQYF. CDR3 in DNA: TGTGCCAGCAGCTTAAGTAGCGGGGGGGCCAAAAACATTCAGTACTTC. Looking up the rest from reference TRBV11-2 and TRBJ2-4 gives the full variable domain: EAGVAQSPRYKIIEKRQSVAFWCNPISGHATLYWYQQILGQGPKLLIQFQNNGVVDDSQLPKDRFSAERLKGVDSTLKIQPAKLEDSAVYLCASSLSSGGAKNIQYFGAGTRLSVL.

This rearrangement joins TRBV2 to TRBJ2-6, with D tentatively TRBD2 (6 bases). The CDR3 length is 20 residues. Trimming pared 1 base from V and 4 bases from J, leaving 23 bases between. Germline V lookup: CDR1 SNHLY, CDR2 FYNNEI. CDR3 sequence: CASSEDLPGRGLTGANVLTF. CDR3 sequence (DNA): TGTGCCAGCAGTGAAGATCTACCCGGGCGGGGTTTGACCGGGGCCAACGTCCTGACTTTC.

The chain recombines TRBV6-5 with TRBJ1-1; D possibly corresponds to TRBD1 (5 bases). V shed 7 bases and J shed 6 bases, with 15 bases lying between them. The CDR3 runs 13 residues. Germline V gene lookup returns CDR1 MNHEY and CDR2 SVGAGI. The CDR3 is CASILAGGAEAFF. The CDR3 DNA sequence: TGTGCCAGCATTCTGGCGGGGGGGGCTGAAGCTTTCTTT.

In DNA form, the CDR3 reads TGCGCCAGCAGCACTGGGGACACGTCGGGTTCTGGAAACACCATATATTTT. Protein sequence: CASSTGDTSGSGNTIYF. This chain connects TRBV5-1 to TRBJ1-3; the D gene is possibly TRBD1 (6 bases). The CDR3 contains 17 residues. V lost 4 bases and J lost 1, with 18 bases in between. Per germline, CDR1 SGHRS and CDR2 YFSETQ.

The J gene is TRBJ1-1, the V gene TRBV6-1; perhaps TRBD1 as D (5 bases). The germline V gene has CDR1 MNHNS and CDR2 SASEGT. Trimming took 2 bases from V and 5 from J, leaving 12 bases between them. The CDR3 length is 14 residues. CDR3 amino acids: CASSENGAGTEAFF. The CDR3 DNA is TGTGCCAGCAGTGAAAATGGGGCAGGGACTGAAGCTTTCTTT.

The V call is TRBV4-1, the J call TRBJ1-5, with D possibly being TRBD1 (5 bases). V was shortened by 4 bases and J by 3 bases, with 13 bases between the two germline ends. This CDR3 is built from 15 residues. CDR1 MGHRA and CDR2 YSYEKL come from the germline V gene. The CDR3 DNA reads as TGCGCCAGCAGCCCGGACACTCAATACAATCAGCCCCAGCATTTT. Translation gives CASSPDTQYNQPQHF.

The chain joins TRBV4-1 to TRBJ2-3; 8 bases fit TRBD2. Germline V gene lookup returns CDR1 MGHRA and CDR2 YSYEKL. CDR3 size: 17 residues. The trim removed 4 bases at V and 5 bases at J, leaving 14 bases unmatched. The DNA for the CDR3 is TGCGCCAGCAGCCGAAATGTCGGGTTCGGGGGGGAAGATACGCAGTATTTT. It encodes CASSRNVGFGGEDTQYF.

This clone was recorded only once. The rearrangement links TRBV12-3 or TRBV12-4 to TRBJ2-7, with D possibly matching TRBD1 (6 bases). V lost 4 bases to trimming and J lost 6 bases, with 13 bases between them. This CDR3 has 13 amino acids. This CDR3 reads CASSSRGRGEQYF. The CDR3 DNA reads TGTGCCAGCAGTTCCCGGGGCAGGGGCGAGCAGTACTTC.

The CDR3 here is CAWRGGTGGVKAFF. CDR3 coding DNA: TGTGCCTGGAGAGGTGGGACAGGGGGAGTCAAAGCTTTCTTT. The gene calls are TRBV30 and TRBJ1-1; TRBD1 matches at 11 bases. This CDR3 has 14 residues. The junction had 9 bases not matched to a gene; V was cut back by 3 bases and J by 9 bases. Germline V gene data show CDR1 as GTSNPN and CDR2 as SVGIG (reference sequence).

The rearrangement uses TRBV10-1 and TRBJ2-1; D is perhaps TRBD1 (5 bases). V lost 10 bases to trimming and J lost 2 bases, with 15 bases between them. This CDR3 spans 14 amino acids. Germline V CDR1 and CDR2: WNHNN, SYGVQD (reference sequence). The chain's CDR3 is CATRKGRTYNEQFF. In nucleotides, the CDR3 is TGCGCCACCCGAAAGGGGCGCACCTACAATGAGCAGTTCTTC.

This clone turned up a few times. The chain has TRBV6-5 and TRBJ1-1, with D perhaps TRBD1 (5 bases). This CDR3 has 14 residues. Germline loops: CDR1 MNHEY, CDR2 SVGAGI. V gave up 8 bases and J gave up 0 bases, with 13 bases separating them. The CDR3 DNA reads TGTGCCAGCCCGAGCTGGGGGGTGAACACTGAAGCTTTCTTT. Translated, it gives CASPSWGVNTEAFF.

J is TRBJ2-5 and V is TRBV6-2 or TRBV6-3; no reliable D call. This CDR3 has 13 residues. Between the trimmed V and J ends, which lost 3 bases and 5 bases, there was a span of 10 bases. CDR1 and CDR2 from the germline V gene are MNHEY and SVGEGT. CDR3 in amino acids: CASSYGRYETQYF. CDR3 DNA sequence: TGTGCCAGCAGTTATGGGCGTTACGAGACCCAGTACTTC.

V gene TRBV18 combines with J gene TRBJ2-1, with 8 positions matching TRBD2. The germline gives CDR1 KGHSH, CDR2 LQKENI. There are 16 residues in the CDR3. V lost 1 base to trimming and J lost 1 base; unmatched junction nucleotides: 3. CDR3: CASSPLTSGSYNEQFF. Here the CDR3 DNA reads TGTGCCAGCTCACCACTTACTAGCGGTTCCTACAATGAGCAGTTCTTC. Together with reference TRBV18 and TRBJ2-1, the CDR3 gives the full variable domain: NAGVMQNPRHLVRRRGQEARLRCSPMKGHSHVYWYRQLPEEGLKFMVYLQKENIIDESGMPKERFSAEFPKEGPSILRIQQVVRGDSAAYFCASSPLTSGSYNEQFFGPGTRLTVL.

This chain joins TRBV5-5 and TRBJ1-1, with a possible D match to TRBD1 (5 bases). CDR1 is SGHKS, CDR2 YYEKEE, per germline (reference sequence). CDR3 length equals 14 residues. The V end was cut by 2 bases, the J end by 0 bases, with 8 bases between. Here the CDR3 reads CASSFRALNTEAFF. DNA of the CDR3: TGTGCCAGCAGCTTCAGGGCCTTGAACACTGAAGCTTTCTTT.

This clone was counted a single time. V gene TRBV6-5 combines with J gene TRBJ2-3; 14 bases agree with TRBD2. This CDR3 is 15 amino acids long. The trim removed 5 bases at V and 4 bases at J, leaving 2 bases unmatched. CDR1 MNHEY and CDR2 SVGAGI come from the germline V gene. The CDR3 region has the DNA TGTGCCAGCAGTCCGACTAGCGGGGGGGCAGATACGCAGTATTTT. Amino acids: CASSPTSGGADTQYF.

This chain links TRBV5-1 with TRBJ1-5; 7 bases match TRBD1. This CDR3 has 18 residues. V lost 0 bases, J lost 0 bases, and 9 bases stayed unmatched. Germline CDR1 and CDR2: SGHRS and YFSETQ. The DNA for the CDR3 is TGCGCCAGCAGCTTGGTTCGAGGGGGCCCCAATAGCAATCAGCCCCAGCATTTT. Translating it yields CASSLVRGGPNSNQPQHF. Based on the CDR3 plus reference TRBV5-1 and TRBJ1-5, the full variable domain is KAGVTQTPRYLIKTRGQQVTLSCSPISGHRSVSWYQQTPGQGLQFLFEYFSETQRNKGNFPGRFSGRQFSNSRSEMNVSTLELGDSALYLCASSLVRGGPNSNQPQHFGDGTRLSIL.

In its sample, this clone was seen a few times. The chain recombines TRBV20-1 with TRBJ2-7, with 10 bases aligning to TRBD2. The CDR3 consists of 15 residues. Germline-derived CDR1 and CDR2 are DFQATT and SNEGSKA (reference sequence). J was trimmed by 7 bases and V by 3 bases; bases with no gene match: 12. The CDR3 region is CSASRASGGRREQYF. In DNA form, the CDR3 reads TGCAGTGCTAGTCGGGCTAGCGGGGGTCGTAGAGAGCAGTACTTC.

The V gene is TRBV2, the J gene TRBJ1-2; weak D call: TRBD1 (5 bases). The length of the CDR3 is 15 residues. From germline, CDR1 is SNHLY and CDR2 FYNNEI. With 10 bases removed from V and 5 bases from J, the gap between germline ends came to 23 bases. CDR3 amino acids: CAIPRGNRGKYGYTF. In nucleotides, the CDR3 is TGTGCCATCCCACGGGGGAATCGGGGCAAGTATGGCTACACCTTC.

This clone was seen just once. The V call is TRBV21-1, the J call TRBJ2-1; TRBD2, as called in the table, went unchecked against the DNA. TRBV21-1 is a pseudogene locus. The CDR3 contains 15 residues. The CDR3 DNA follows: TGTGCCAGCAGCTCTAGCGGGGGGCTCTACAATGAGCAGTTCTTC. Encoded protein: CASSSSGGLYNEQFF.

This clone was recorded only once. The rearrangement joins TRBV3-1 (or the pseudogene TRBV3-2) to TRBJ1-5; D is undetermined. The CDR3 length is 16 residues. The V gene lost 7 bases and the J gene lost 0 bases, with 16 bases spanning the gap. Germline V gives CDR1 LGHDT, CDR2 YNNKEL (reference sequence). DNA for the CDR3: TGTGCCAGCAATGGCAGGACTGATAATAGCAATCAGCCCCAGCATTTT. It encodes CASNGRTDNSNQPQHF.

The chain recombines TRBV4-2 with TRBJ1-1; D not resolved. The CDR3 covers 15 residues. Germline lookup yields CDR1 LGHNA and CDR2 YNFKEQ. V gave up 0 bases and J gave up 0 bases, with 8 bases separating them. DNA of the CDR3: TGTGCCAGCAGCCAAGAGTACAGCTTGAACACTGAAGCTTTCTTT. It is translated as CASSQEYSLNTEAFF.

This chain joins TRBV7-8 and TRBJ1-3; D gene ambiguous. V lost 7 bases to trimming and J lost 2 bases, with 21 bases between them. The CDR3 consists of 17 residues. Germline V gene data show CDR1 as SGHVS and CDR2 as FQNEAQ. The CDR3 DNA sequence: TGTGCCAGCACCCCCGCTGGGCCGGCGTTACCTGGAAACACCATATATTTT. This translates into CASTPAGPALPGNTIYF. The variable domain in full, completed from reference TRBV7-8 and TRBJ1-3, reads GAGVSQSPRYKVAKRGQDVALRCDPISGHVSLFWYQQALGQGPEFLTYFQNEAQLDKSGLPSDRFFAERPEGSVSTLKIQRTQQEDSAVYLCASTPAGPALPGNTIYFGEGSWLTVV.

The chain is built from TRBV18 and TRBJ2-5; 8 nucleotides match TRBD2. The V gene end was trimmed by 3 bases and the J gene end by 5 bases; junction bases not matched to a gene: 14. CDR1 is KGHSH, CDR2 LQKENI, per germline. There are 17 residues in the CDR3. CDR3 in amino acids: CASSPGSGGQYGETQYF. CDR3 DNA: TGTGCCAGCTCACCCGGGAGCGGGGGTCAATATGGGGAGACCCAGTACTTC.

V is TRBV6-1 and J is TRBJ1-5; 8 nucleotides line up with TRBD1. The CDR3 loop spans 16 amino acids. Trimming at V came to 4 bases and at J to 0 bases, leaving 5 bases not matched to a gene. The germline gives CDR1 MNHNS, CDR2 SASEGT. The DNA of the CDR3 is TGTGCCAGCAGTGGGAGACAGGGGTATAGCAATCAGCCCCAGCATTTT. It translates to CASSGRQGYSNQPQHF.

V and J are TRBV5-1 and TRBJ2-2, with a tentative D call TRBD1 (6 bases). Deletions cut 4 bases from V and 2 bases from J, with 15 bases between. Germline V gene sequence: CDR1 SGHRS, CDR2 YFSETQ. The CDR3 spans 16 residues. The CDR3 bases are TGCGCCAGCAGCCTTGGACAGTCCTCTAACACCGGGGAGCTGTTTTTT. This encodes CASSLGQSSNTGELFF.

This chain connects TRBV15 to TRBJ2-4; D might be TRBD2 (5 bases). Germline assignment: CDR1 LNHNV and CDR2 YYDKDF (reference sequence). The CDR3 loop spans 15 amino acids. Between the trimmed V and J ends, which lost 4 bases and 1 base, there was a span of 11 bases. CDR3 nucleotides: TGTGCCACCAGCACTGAGGGAGTTGCCAAAAACATTCAGTACTTC. It codes for CATSTEGVAKNIQYF.